Below, 25 T cell receptor beta chains from the same sample are listed, as sequenced in a study of cytomegalovirus exposure and HLA in healthy donors. PCR was performed using 60 Vbeta and 13 Jbeta primers. Libraries were prepared by immunoSEQ multiplex PCR; TCRdb keeps only in-frame clonotypes and omits some of them. The sample lists fewer than 200,000 clones; 82% were seen once. The specimen was PBMCs. Receptors originate from a girl aged 2-10 years in good health and CMV-seropositive.

The chain joins TRBV29-1 to TRBJ2-1; 10 bases line up with TRBD2. The ends lost 6 bases at V and 0 bases at J; junction bases unmatched: 2. This CDR3 comprises 14 residues. Germline loops: CDR1 SQVTM, CDR2 ANQGSEA. CDR3 sequence (DNA): TGCAGCGTGAGCGGGAGGGCCTCCTACAATGAGCAGTTCTTC. This encodes CSVSGRASYNEQFF.

The chain combines TRBV27 with TRBJ2-1; possibly TRBD1 for D (6 bases). The CDR3 is 12 amino acids. Germline V gives CDR1 MNHEY, CDR2 SMNVEV (reference sequence). V lost 5 bases and J lost 9, with 11 bases in between. The chain's CDR3 is CASSLRGSEQFF. Here the CDR3 DNA reads TGTGCCAGCAGTCTCAGGGGCAGTGAGCAGTTCTTC.

CDR3 sequence: CSAHHQETQYF. The CDR3 nucleotides read TGCAGTGCCCATCACCAAGAGACCCAGTACTTC. The genes are TRBV20-1 and TRBJ2-5; D not resolved. The CDR3 runs 11 residues. Germline V gene data show CDR1 as DFQATT and CDR2 as SNEGSKA (reference sequence). V lost 6 bases, J lost 0 bases, and 5 bases lay in between.

The chain recombines TRBV18 with TRBJ2-7; a weak D match, TRBD2 (5 bases). Deletions cut 2 bases from V and 0 bases from J, with 11 bases between. This CDR3 contains 15 residues. CDR1 and CDR2 from the germline V gene are KGHSH and LQKENI. CDR3 sequence reads: CASSPSGVSSYEQYF. DNA for the CDR3: TGTGCCAGCTCACCATCCGGGGTAAGCTCCTACGAGCAGTACTTC.

The V call is TRBV2, the J call TRBJ2-3, with 10 bases lining up with TRBD1. The CDR3 spans 15 residues. Germline V lookup: CDR1 SNHLY, CDR2 FYNNEI. V shed 6 bases, J shed 4 bases, and the junction held 7 bases outside the gene matches. The CDR3 loop reads CASSRGTGVPDTQYF. The CDR3 DNA reads as TGTGCCAGCAGCCGCGGGACAGGGGTCCCAGATACGCAGTATTTT.

The chain combines TRBV28 with TRBJ1-4; TRBD1 aligns across 7 bases. CDR1 and CDR2 from the germline V gene are MDHEN and SYDVKM. V was clipped by 4 bases and J by 8 bases; unmatched bases: 7. The CDR3 runs to 14 residues. CDR3 nucleotide sequence: TGTGCCAGCAGTTACAGGGGAGGAAGGGAAAAACTGTTTTTT. Translation: CASSYRGGREKLFF. The whole variable domain, filled in from reference TRBV28 and TRBJ1-4, reads DVKVTQSSRYLVKRTGEKVFLECVQDMDHENMFWYRQDPGLGLRLIYFSYDVKMKEKGDIPEGYSVSREKKERFSLILESASTNQTSMYLCASSYRGGREKLFFGSGTQLSVL.

This clone was recorded once. This chain connects TRBV30 to TRBJ2-7; no firm D call. Germline CDR1 is GTSNPN and CDR2 is SVGIG (reference sequence). V was clipped by 0 bases and J by 2 bases, with 8 bases between them. This CDR3 comprises 13 residues. The CDR3 loop is CAWSVTETYEQYF. In nucleotides, the CDR3 is TGTGCCTGGAGTGTAACAGAGACCTACGAGCAGTACTTC.

This clone has only a few counts. CDR3 nucleotides: TGTGCCTGGAGTGTACTTTGGAACACTGAAGCTTTCTTT. It translates to CAWSVLWNTEAFF. The chain uses TRBV30 and TRBJ1-1; no definite D call. The length of the CDR3 is 13 residues. V was pared by 0 bases and J by 1 base, with 6 bases between. Looked up from germline, CDR1 is GTSNPN and CDR2 is SVGIG (reference sequence).

V gene TRBV9 combines with J gene TRBJ1-2; a weak D match, TRBD1 (6 bases). In germline, CDR1 is SGDLS, CDR2 YYNGEE. The CDR3 has 14 amino acids. V lost 2 bases, J lost 7 bases, and 15 bases lay in between. CDR3 bases: TGTGCCAGCAGCGTTTGTCCAGGGGCCAGTGGCTACACCTTC. It encodes CASSVCPGASGYTF.

This chain links TRBV28 with TRBJ1-5; D may be TRBD1 (6 bases). Germline loops: CDR1 MDHEN, CDR2 SYDVKM. The ends were cut back, 5 bases at V and 2 bases at J, with 19 bases in the middle. The CDR3 sequence is 17 residues long. In DNA, the CDR3 is TGTGCCAGCAGTCCGGGCCAACAGGGTTGGGGCAATCAGCCCCAGCATTTT. Residues: CASSPGQQGWGNQPQHF.

The rearrangement uses TRBV7-6 and TRBJ2-5; TRBD1 aligns across 8 bases. Trimming at V came to 6 bases and at J to 2 bases, leaving 11 bases not matched to a gene. CDR1 SGHVS and CDR2 FNYEAQ come from the germline V gene. The CDR3 covers 16 residues. The CDR3: CASSIRDRRQQETQYF. CDR3 nucleotides: TGTGCCAGCAGTATACGGGACAGGCGACAACAAGAGACCCAGTACTTC.

The V call is TRBV6-1, the J call TRBJ2-3; D is undetermined. CDR1 MNHNS and CDR2 SASEGT come from the germline V gene. The V gene lost 5 bases and the J gene lost 1 base, with 10 bases spanning the gap. This CDR3 has 14 residues. CDR3 nucleotides: TGTGCCAGCAGTTATCCGTCGGGCACAGATACGCAGTATTTT. Translation gives CASSYPSGTDTQYF.

This chain links TRBV6-5 with TRBJ2-7; D call uncertain. The V and J ends lost 0 bases and 7 bases respectively, with 10 bases between them. Germline CDR1 reads MNHEY; CDR2 reads SVGAGI. There are 13 residues in the CDR3. The DNA of the CDR3 is TGTGCCAGCAGTTACTCGGAGCCCCAAGAGCAGTACTTC. Amino acids: CASSYSEPQEQYF.

The rearrangement joins TRBV20-1 to TRBJ1-1; D call uncertain. V was trimmed by 3 bases and J by 8 bases, leaving 10 bases between them. The CDR3 totals 11 residues. CDR1 and CDR2 (germline): DFQATT, SNEGSKA (reference sequence). DNA for the CDR3: TGCAGTGCTAGTTTTATAACAGAAGCTTTCTTT. It translates to CSASFITEAFF.

The CDR3 here is CASSRTERDEQYF. The DNA for the CDR3 is TGTGCCAGCAGTAGGACAGAGAGGGACGAGCAGTACTTC. The J gene is TRBJ2-7, the V gene TRBV6-1; D might be TRBD1 (6 bases). This CDR3 contains 13 residues. The V end lost 5 bases, the J end lost 5 bases, and 13 bases lay between the germline ends. Germline V CDR1 and CDR2: MNHNS, SASEGT.

The V call is TRBV7-3, the J call TRBJ2-3, with a weak D call TRBD1 (5 bases). Per the germline V gene, CDR1 is SGHTA and CDR2 is FQGTGA. V shed 4 bases and J shed 3 bases, with 11 bases lying between them. CDR3 length: 14 residues. CDR3 in DNA: TGTGCCAGCAGCTCAGGGTCGGGTACAGATACGCAGTATTTT. This translates into CASSSGSGTDTQYF.

The chain joins TRBV6-5 to TRBJ2-3; D is perhaps TRBD2 (5 bases). The CDR3 runs to 11 residues. Trimming took 6 bases from V and 8 from J, leaving 9 bases between them. The germline V gene encodes CDR1 MNHEY and CDR2 SVGAGI. CDR3 protein: CASSREGTQYF. CDR3 nucleotides: TGTGCCAGCAGCCGAGAGGGTACGCAGTATTTT.

This clone was observed a single time. The chain links TRBV27 to TRBJ2-3, with unresolved D. V shed 5 bases and J shed 0 bases, with 18 bases lying between them. Germline assignment: CDR1 MNHEY and CDR2 SMNVEV (reference sequence). The CDR3 has 17 amino acids. The CDR3 sequence is CASSNFFYEVSTDTQYF. The CDR3 nucleotides are TGTGCCAGCAGTAATTTCTTTTATGAGGTCAGCACAGATACGCAGTATTTT.

This sequence joins TRBV4-1 and TRBJ1-2; 8 bases map to TRBD1. The CDR3 length is 17 residues. Germline assignment: CDR1 MGHRA and CDR2 YSYEKL. Trimming at V came to 6 bases and at J to 8 bases, leaving 20 bases not matched to a gene. The CDR3 region has the DNA TGCGCCAGCAGTCAACCGGGACAGGTTCCCTCCCAGCCAGGCTACACCTTC. Residues: CASSQPGQVPSQPGYTF.

This chain connects TRBV5-1 to TRBJ2-5; 9 nucleotides line up with TRBD2. Looked up from germline, CDR1 is SGHRS and CDR2 is YFSETQ. V lost 4 bases, J lost 4 bases, and 8 bases stayed unmatched. This CDR3 is built from 15 residues. CDR3 protein: CASSIAGVGRETQYF. The DNA for the CDR3 is TGCGCCAGCAGCATAGCGGGAGTGGGAAGAGAGACCCAGTACTTC.

This clone was picked up one time. This sequence joins TRBV2 and TRBJ1-5; 8 bases are shared with TRBD1. The CDR3 consists of 16 residues. Per the germline V gene, CDR1 is SNHLY and CDR2 is FYNNEI. V gave up 5 bases and J gave up 6 bases; unmatched junction bases: 12. CDR3 bases: TGTGCCAGCAGTCTTCGCCGGACAGGGATTGGTCAGCCCCAGCATTTT. Its translation is CASSLRRTGIGQPQHF.

The chain links TRBV6-1 to TRBJ1-5, with 7 bases aligning to TRBD1. The CDR3 has 14 residues. V gave up 3 bases and J gave up 6 bases; unmatched junction bases: 5. Germline CDR1 MNHNS, CDR2 SASEGT. Here the CDR3 reads CASSDSGGGQPQHF. The CDR3 coding sequence is TGTGCCAGCAGTGACTCAGGGGGAGGTCAGCCCCAGCATTTT.

The rearrangement joins TRBV28 to TRBJ2-7; TRBD2 matches at 13 bases. This CDR3 contains 15 residues. CDR1 is MDHEN and CDR2 is SYDVKM in the germline V gene. V shed 6 bases, J shed 7 bases, and the junction held 9 bases outside the gene matches. The CDR3 DNA follows: TGTGCCAGCAGATGGACTAGCGGGAGTAGCGGAGAGCAGTACTTC. This codes for CASRWTSGSSGEQYF.

This clone showed up just once. The chain combines TRBV5-1 with TRBJ1-2; D possibly corresponds to TRBD1 (5 bases). V gave up 5 bases and J gave up 3 bases, with 17 bases separating them. Germline V lookup: CDR1 SGHRS, CDR2 YFSETQ. The CDR3 consists of 15 residues. The CDR3 DNA reads as TGCGCCAGCAGTTATCGACAGATACAGGACTATGGCTACACCTTC. This gives the protein CASSYRQIQDYGYTF.

The chain is built from TRBV9 and TRBJ2-3; D call uncertain. V gave up 1 base and J gave up 2 bases, with 8 bases separating them. CDR1 and CDR2 (germline): SGDLS, YYNGEE. This CDR3 has 14 amino acids. The CDR3 sequence is CASSVIDTTDTQYF. DNA for the CDR3: TGTGCCAGCAGCGTAATCGACACCACAGATACGCAGTATTTT.